The T cell receptor beta chain described here comes from a study of blood T cell repertoires in COVID-19. Germline values: CDR1 LNHDA, CDR2 SQIVND (reference sequence). The ends were cut back, 7 bases at V and 0 bases at J, with 15 bases in the middle. The CDR3 extends over 15 amino acids. As processed by the authors: Nucleated cell counts were estimated from reference gene primer amplification. This table comes from immunoSEQ multiplex PCR, and its TCRdb copy is limited to in-frame clones, with some not included. The DNA was the basis for D and trimming; V, J and clone size are from that table. The sample carries 280,000 or so clones, 80% to 90% recorded once.

This sequence originates from a man aged 25-45 years who had recovered from COVID-19. Sequencing was done on a sample of PBMCs or T cells enriched from blood (not recorded which). The V and J genes are TRBV19 and TRBJ1-1; D remains ambiguous. The CDR3 DNA sequence: TGTGCCAGTAAATCCGGATCGGACTTGAACACTGAAGCTTTCTTT. Translation: CASKSGSDLNTEAFF.